These 15 T cell receptor beta chains came from one sample sequenced in a study of shared clonotypes between healthy human individuals. Clones were sequenced by immunoSEQ multiplex PCR, and TCRdb holds only the in-frame ones, with some missing. The sample lists fewer than 550,000 clones; 60% to 80% were seen once. Material: PBMCs. All receptors come from a woman aged 40 to 49 in good health. Some clones in this sample may be carry-over from other donors' samples.

The table lists this clone with a few counts. The same CDR3 can be traced to other DNA sequences in this sample. The rearrangement links TRBV9 to TRBJ2-7, with a weak D call TRBD1 (5 bases). This CDR3 is built from 14 residues. The V and J ends lost 0 bases and 2 bases respectively, with 9 bases between them. The germline gives CDR1 SGDLS, CDR2 YYNGEE. The CDR3: CASSVGGGTYEQYF. In DNA, the CDR3 is TGTGCCAGCAGCGTAGGGGGCGGAACCTACGAGCAGTACTTC. Together with reference TRBV9 and TRBJ2-7, the CDR3 gives the full variable domain: DSGVTQTPKHLITATGQRVTLRCSPRSGDLSVYWYQQSLDQGLQFLIQYYNGEERAKGNILERFSAQQFPDLHSELNLSSLELGDSALYFCASSVGGGTYEQYFGPGTRLTVT.

This clone was found once. The J gene is TRBJ2-2, the V gene TRBV6-6; TRBD1 or TRBD2 may be the D gene (5 bases each). V shed 0 bases and J shed 6 bases, with 14 bases lying between them. The CDR3 runs 16 residues. The germline gives CDR1 MNHNY, CDR2 SVGAGI (reference sequence). DNA for the CDR3: TGTGCCAGCAGTTACTCGACAGCTGCCGGGGCCGGGGAGCTGTTTTTT. As protein: CASSYSTAAGAGELFF.

This clone was picked up a small number of times. CDR3 residues: CASSGDSYWETQYF. The DNA for the CDR3 is TGTGCCAGCAGCGGGGACAGTTACTGGGAGACCCAGTACTTC. This chain uses TRBV2 with TRBJ2-5; the match to TRBD1 covers 7 bases. Germline loops: CDR1 SNHLY, CDR2 FYNNEI. Trimming cost V 6 bases and J 5 bases; bases outside gene matches: 9. This CDR3 is built from 14 residues.

V gene TRBV5-4 combines with J gene TRBJ2-7, with TRBD2 as a possible D gene (6 bases). CDR1 is SGHNT and CDR2 is YYREEE in the germline V gene (reference sequence). Trimming shortened V by 0 bases and J by 3 bases, and 7 bases separated the two germline ends. This CDR3 spans 13 amino acids. The CDR3 sequence is CASSLEEGYEQYF. The CDR3 DNA is TGTGCCAGCAGCTTGGAGGAGGGCTACGAGCAGTACTTC. Using reference TRBV5-4 and TRBJ2-7 for the parts outside the CDR3, the full variable domain is ETGVTQSPTHLIKTRGQQVTLRCSSQSGHNTVSWYQQALGQGPQFIFQYYREEENGRGNFPPRFSGLQFPNYSSELNVNALELDDSALYLCASSLEEGYEQYFGPGTRLTVT.

A few counts support this clone. The rearrangement links TRBV9 to TRBJ1-4; maybe TRBD1 (5 bases). Deletions cut 4 bases from V and 5 bases from J, with 21 bases between. There are 17 residues in the CDR3. The germline gives CDR1 SGDLS, CDR2 YYNGEE. CDR3 protein: CASSPHLAAGRNEKLFF. The CDR3 DNA is TGTGCCAGCAGCCCCCACCTCGCCGCGGGACGAAATGAAAAACTGTTTTTT.

The rearrangement uses TRBV28 and TRBJ2-7, with D maybe TRBD2 (5 bases). Trimming took off 6 bases at V and 5 bases at J, with 11 bases between the two ends. The length of the CDR3 is 12 residues. The V gene's germline CDR1 is MDHEN and CDR2 SYDVKM. For the CDR3, the DNA is TGTGCCAGCAGCCTACTGAGGGACGAGCAGTACTTC. It is translated as CASSLLRDEQYF. Together with reference TRBV28 and TRBJ2-7, the CDR3 gives the full variable domain: DVKVTQSSRYLVKRTGEKVFLECVQDMDHENMFWYRQDPGLGLRLIYFSYDVKMKEKGDIPEGYSVSREKKERFSLILESASTNQTSMYLCASSLLRDEQYFGPGTRLTVT.

Concerning this clone itself: One base away lies a much larger clone, so this may be a sequencing read error. This sequence joins TRBV9 and TRBJ1-2, with D possibly being TRBD1 (6 bases). The CDR3 covers 13 residues. Germline V gene data show CDR1 as SGDLS and CDR2 as YYNGEE. Trimming took off 3 bases at V and 4 bases at J, with 10 bases between the two ends. The CDR3 spells CASSEDSGYGYTF. The CDR3, as DNA: TGTGCCAGCAGCGAGGACAGCGGCTATGGCTACACCTTC.

V is TRBV5-1 and J is TRBJ2-5; tentative D call: TRBD2 (5 bases). Between the trimmed V and J ends, which lost 0 bases and 5 bases, there was a span of 17 bases. Looked up from germline, CDR1 is SGHRS and CDR2 is YFSETQ. The CDR3 runs to 16 residues. The chain's CDR3 is CASSLGGGGGGETQYF. CDR3 in DNA: TGCGCCAGCAGCTTGGGAGGCGGAGGTGGCGGGGAGACCCAGTACTTC. Using reference TRBV5-1 and TRBJ2-5 for the parts outside the CDR3, the full variable domain is KAGVTQTPRYLIKTRGQQVTLSCSPISGHRSVSWYQQTPGQGLQFLFEYFSETQRNKGNFPGRFSGRQFSNSRSEMNVSTLELGDSALYLCASSLGGGGGGETQYFGPGTRLLVL.

The chain carries TRBV15 and TRBJ2-7, with 12 bases lining up with TRBD1. Germline-derived CDR1 and CDR2 are LNHNV and YYDKDF (reference sequence). V lost 4 bases to trimming and J lost 6 bases; unmatched junction nucleotides: 7. The CDR3 covers 15 residues. CDR3 residues: CATSTRWGQGAEQYF. As DNA, the CDR3 is TGTGCCACCAGCACCCGGTGGGGACAGGGGGCCGAGCAGTACTTC.

This clone was recorded a few times. The chain employs TRBV6-5 and TRBJ1-1, with D unclear. Germline lookup yields CDR1 MNHEY and CDR2 SVGAGI. This CDR3 has 14 amino acids. V lost 3 bases and J 1 base, leaving 9 bases between the germline ends. The CDR3 DNA is TGTGCCAGCAGTTATAGGATAGCGAACACTGAAGCTTTCTTT. This codes for CASSYRIANTEAFF.

The chain uses TRBV9 and TRBJ2-1; weak D call: TRBD2 (6 bases). The CDR3 runs to 17 residues. Germline V gene data show CDR1 as SGDLS and CDR2 as YYNGEE. Trimming removed 0 bases from V and 1 base from J, with 14 bases in between. CDR3 DNA: TGTGCCAGCAGCGTAGGACCGACTAGTAAGTCCTACAATGAGCAGTTCTTC. It yields the protein CASSVGPTSKSYNEQFF. The full variable domain, its missing parts supplied by reference TRBV9 and TRBJ2-1, is DSGVTQTPKHLITATGQRVTLRCSPRSGDLSVYWYQQSLDQGLQFLIQYYNGEERAKGNILERFSAQQFPDLHSELNLSSLELGDSALYFCASSVGPTSKSYNEQFFGPGTRLTVL.

The chain recombines TRBV6-1 with TRBJ1-5; D is uncertain. V was pared by 3 bases and J by 10 bases, with 13 bases between. CDR3 size: 13 residues. Germline V CDR1 and CDR2: MNHNS, SASEGT. The CDR3 sequence is CASSEELRRPQHF. CDR3 coding DNA: TGTGCCAGCAGTGAGGAGCTACGGAGACCCCAGCATTTT.

The table lists this clone with many counts. This specimen includes other DNA sequences encoding the same CDR3. This chain uses TRBV10-3 with TRBJ2-7; possibly TRBD1 for D (6 bases). The CDR3 spans 16 residues. Germline-derived CDR1 and CDR2 are ENHRY and SYGVKD. The V and J ends lost 4 bases and 2 bases respectively, with 18 bases between them. The DNA for the CDR3 is TGTGCCATCAGTGCGGGTCAGGGGACCGTAACCTACGAGCAGTACTTC. Translating it yields CAISAGQGTVTYEQYF.

The chain uses TRBV6-1 and TRBJ1-3; perhaps TRBD1 as D (5 bases). In germline, CDR1 is MNHNS, CDR2 SASEGT. V shed 4 bases and J shed 4 bases, with 17 bases lying between them. This CDR3 spans 16 amino acids. The CDR3 nucleotides read TGTGCCAGCAGTGGAAGACAGAGACTCTCGGGAAACACCATATATTTT. Translated: CASSGRQRLSGNTIYF.

This clone was observed once. V gene TRBV15 combines with J gene TRBJ2-1; 11 bases are a match to TRBD2. The germline V gene has CDR1 LNHNV and CDR2 YYDKDF (reference sequence). CDR3 length equals 15 residues. With 3 bases clipped from V and 5 bases from J, the junction kept 3 bases outside the gene matches. DNA of the CDR3: TGTGCCACCAGCAGGGGGACTAGCGGTAACAATGAGCAGTTCTTC. It is translated as CATSRGTSGNNEQFF.